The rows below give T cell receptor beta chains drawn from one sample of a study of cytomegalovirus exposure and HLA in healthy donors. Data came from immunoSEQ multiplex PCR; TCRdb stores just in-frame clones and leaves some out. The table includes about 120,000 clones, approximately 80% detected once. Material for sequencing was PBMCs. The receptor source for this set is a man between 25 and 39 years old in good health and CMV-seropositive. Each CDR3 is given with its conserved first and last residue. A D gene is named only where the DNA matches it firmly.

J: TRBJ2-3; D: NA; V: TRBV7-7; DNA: TGTGCTAGCAGCTTAGGGGGGCTAGCCGCAGATACGCAGTATTTT; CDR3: CASSLGGLAADTQYF
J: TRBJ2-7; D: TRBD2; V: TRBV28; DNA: TGTGCCAGCAGTTCGGGACTAGCGGGAGTACAGTACGAGCAGTACTTC; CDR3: CASSSGLAGVQYEQYF
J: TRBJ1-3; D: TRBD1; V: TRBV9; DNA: TGTGCCAGCAGCGTATCCCCCGAACAGGGGTACTCTGGAAACACCATATATTTT; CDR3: CASSVSPEQGYSGNTIYF
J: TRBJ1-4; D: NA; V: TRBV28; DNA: TGTGCCAGCAGTTTATACAGGAGAACTAATGAAAAACTGTTTTTT; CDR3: CASSLYRRTNEKLFF
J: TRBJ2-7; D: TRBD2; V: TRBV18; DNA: TGTGCCAGCTCACCACAATCTAGCGGTTCCTACGAGCAGTACTTC; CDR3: CASSPQSSGSYEQYF
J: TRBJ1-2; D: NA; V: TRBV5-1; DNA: TGCGCCAGCAGCTCCCGGGGGGGTAGCTATGGCTACACCTTC; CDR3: CASSSRGGSYGYTF
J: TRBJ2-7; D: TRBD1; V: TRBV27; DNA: TGTGCCAGCAGTTCTCGACAGGGTTTTCCCTCCTACGAGCAGTACTTC; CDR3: CASSSRQGFPSYEQYF
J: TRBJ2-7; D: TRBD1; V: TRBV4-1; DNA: TGCGCCAGCAGCCTGGGACAGGGGGAAACCTACGAGCAGTACTTC; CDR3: CASSLGQGETYEQYF
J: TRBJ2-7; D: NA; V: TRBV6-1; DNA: TGTGCCAGCAGGAGGCCAGGGTACGAGCAGTACTTC; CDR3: CASRRPGYEQYF
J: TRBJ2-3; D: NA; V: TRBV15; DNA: TGTGCCACCAGCAGACGAACTTACAGGGTCACAGATACGCAGTATTTT; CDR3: CATSRRTYRVTDTQYF
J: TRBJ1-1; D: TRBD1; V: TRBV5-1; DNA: TGCGCCAGCAGCCCACCGGGACAGGGGGCTGGTGAAGCTTTCTTT; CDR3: CASSPPGQGAGEAFF
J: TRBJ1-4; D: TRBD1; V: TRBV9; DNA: TGTGCCAGCAGCACCCCGGGAGACAGGGGGCTATATGGTGAAAAACTGTTTTTT; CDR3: CASSTPGDRGLYGEKLFF